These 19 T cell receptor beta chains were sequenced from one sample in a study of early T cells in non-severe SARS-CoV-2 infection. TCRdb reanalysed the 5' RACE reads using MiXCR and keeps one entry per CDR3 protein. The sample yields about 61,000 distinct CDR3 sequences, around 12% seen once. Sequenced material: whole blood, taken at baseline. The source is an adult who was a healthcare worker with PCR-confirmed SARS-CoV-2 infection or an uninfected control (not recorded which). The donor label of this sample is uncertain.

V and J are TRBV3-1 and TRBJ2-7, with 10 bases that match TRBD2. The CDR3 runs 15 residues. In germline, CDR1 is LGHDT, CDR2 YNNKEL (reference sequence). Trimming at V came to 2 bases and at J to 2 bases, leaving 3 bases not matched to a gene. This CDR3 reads CASSQLSGGTYEQYV. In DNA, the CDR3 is TGTGCCAGCAGCCAACTTAGCGGGGGGACCTACGAGCAGTACGTC.

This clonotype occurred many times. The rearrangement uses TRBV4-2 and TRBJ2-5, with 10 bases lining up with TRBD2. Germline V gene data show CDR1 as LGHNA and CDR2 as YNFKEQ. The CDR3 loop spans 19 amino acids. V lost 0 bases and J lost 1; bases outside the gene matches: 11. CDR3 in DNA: TGTGCCAGCAGCCAAGATTCGGTCTTCGCTAGCGGGGGCCAAGAGACCCAGTACTTC. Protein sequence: CASSQDSVFASGGQETQYF.

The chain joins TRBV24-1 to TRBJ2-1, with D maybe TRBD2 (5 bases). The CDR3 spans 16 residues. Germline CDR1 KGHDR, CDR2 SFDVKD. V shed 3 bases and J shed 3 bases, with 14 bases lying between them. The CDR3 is CATSDPSGENYNEQFF. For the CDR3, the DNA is TGTGCCACCAGTGATCCCAGCGGAGAGAACTACAATGAGCAGTTCTTC.

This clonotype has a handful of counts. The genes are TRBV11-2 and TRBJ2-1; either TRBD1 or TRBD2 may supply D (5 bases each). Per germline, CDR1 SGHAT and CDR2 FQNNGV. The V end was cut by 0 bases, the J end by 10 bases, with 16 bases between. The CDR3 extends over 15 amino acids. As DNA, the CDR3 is TGTGCCAGCAGCTTAGACCGAGTGGGGACCCTGGAGCAGTTCTTC. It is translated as CASSLDRVGTLEQFF. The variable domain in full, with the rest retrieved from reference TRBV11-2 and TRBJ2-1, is EAGVAQSPRYKIIEKRQSVAFWCNPISGHATLYWYQQILGQGPKLLIQFQNNGVVDDSQLPKDRFSAERLKGVDSTLKIQPAKLEDSAVYLCASSLDRVGTLEQFFGPGTRLTVL.

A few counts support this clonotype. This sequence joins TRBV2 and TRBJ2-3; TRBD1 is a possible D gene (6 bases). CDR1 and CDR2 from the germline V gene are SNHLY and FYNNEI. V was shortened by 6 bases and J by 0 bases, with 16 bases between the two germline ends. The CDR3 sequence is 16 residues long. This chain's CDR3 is CASRVNTGISTDTQYF. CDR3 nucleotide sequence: TGTGCCAGCAGAGTTAATACAGGGATTAGCACAGATACGCAGTATTTT.

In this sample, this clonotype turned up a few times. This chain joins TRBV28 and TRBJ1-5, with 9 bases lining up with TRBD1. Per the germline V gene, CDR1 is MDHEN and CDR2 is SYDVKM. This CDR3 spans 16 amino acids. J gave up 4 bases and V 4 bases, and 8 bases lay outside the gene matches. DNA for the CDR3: TGTGCCAGCAGTTCCTCGGACAGGGGATGGAATCAGCCCCAGCATTTT. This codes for CASSSSDRGWNQPQHF.

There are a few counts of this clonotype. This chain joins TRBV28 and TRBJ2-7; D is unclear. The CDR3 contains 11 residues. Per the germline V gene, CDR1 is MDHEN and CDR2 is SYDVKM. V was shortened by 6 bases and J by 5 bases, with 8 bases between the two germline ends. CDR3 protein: CASSHRHEQYV. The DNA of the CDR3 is TGTGCCAGCAGCCACCGGCACGAGCAGTACGTC.

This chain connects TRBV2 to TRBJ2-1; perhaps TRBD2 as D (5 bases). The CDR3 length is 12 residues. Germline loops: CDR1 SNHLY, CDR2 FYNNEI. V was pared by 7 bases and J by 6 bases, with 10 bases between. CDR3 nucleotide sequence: TGTGCCAGCAACGGGGATGTCAATGAGCAGTTCTTC. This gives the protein CASNGDVNEQFF.

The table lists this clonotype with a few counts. The CDR3 region is CASSRVLNTGELFF. CDR3 DNA sequence: TGTGCCAGCAGCCGGGTCTTGAACACCGGGGAGCTGTTTTTT. This chain uses TRBV14 with TRBJ2-2; no definite D call. The germline V gene has CDR1 SGHDN and CDR2 FVKESK. V was pared by 4 bases and J by 1 base, with 7 bases between. CDR3 size: 14 residues. Variable domain in full (rest from reference TRBV14 and TRBJ2-2): EAGVTQFPSHSVIEKGQTVTLRCDPISGHDNLYWYRRVMGKEIKFLLHFVKESKQDESGMPNNRFLAERTGGTYSTLKVQPAELEDSGVYFCASSRVLNTGELFFGEGSRLTVL.

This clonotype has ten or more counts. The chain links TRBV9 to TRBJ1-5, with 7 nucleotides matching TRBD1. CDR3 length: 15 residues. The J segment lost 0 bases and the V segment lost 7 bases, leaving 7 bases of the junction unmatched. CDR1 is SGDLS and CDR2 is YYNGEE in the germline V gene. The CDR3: CASAETGVSNQPQHF. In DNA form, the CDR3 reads TGTGCCAGCGCGGAAACAGGGGTTAGCAATCAGCCCCAGCATTTT.

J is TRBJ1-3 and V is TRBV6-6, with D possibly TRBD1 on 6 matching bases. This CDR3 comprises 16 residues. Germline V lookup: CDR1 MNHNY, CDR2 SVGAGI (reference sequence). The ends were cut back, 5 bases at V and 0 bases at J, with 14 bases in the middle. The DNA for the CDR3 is TGTGCCAGCAGTCCGGACAGTCCGTACTCTGGAAACACCATATATTTT. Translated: CASSPDSPYSGNTIYF.

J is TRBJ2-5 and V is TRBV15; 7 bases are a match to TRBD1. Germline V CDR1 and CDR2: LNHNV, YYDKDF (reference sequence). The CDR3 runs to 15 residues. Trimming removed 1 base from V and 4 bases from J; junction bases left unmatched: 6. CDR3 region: CATSRGQTGPETQYF. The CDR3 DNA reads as TGTGCCACCAGCAGAGGCCAGACAGGGCCAGAGACCCAGTACTTC.

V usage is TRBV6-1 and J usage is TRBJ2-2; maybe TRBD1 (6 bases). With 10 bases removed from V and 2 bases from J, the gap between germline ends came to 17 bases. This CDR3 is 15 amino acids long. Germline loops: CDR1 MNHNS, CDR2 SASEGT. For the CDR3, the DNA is TGTGCCACCACGAAAACGACAGGCAACACCGGGGAGCTGTTTTTT. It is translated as CATTKTTGNTGELFF.

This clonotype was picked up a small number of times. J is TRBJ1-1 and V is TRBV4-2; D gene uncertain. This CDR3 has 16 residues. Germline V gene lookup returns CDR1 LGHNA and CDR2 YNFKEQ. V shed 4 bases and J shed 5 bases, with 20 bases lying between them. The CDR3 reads CASSPIVVVGRTEAFF. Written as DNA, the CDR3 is TGTGCCAGCAGCCCGATAGTTGTGGTAGGAAGGACTGAAGCTTTCTTT.

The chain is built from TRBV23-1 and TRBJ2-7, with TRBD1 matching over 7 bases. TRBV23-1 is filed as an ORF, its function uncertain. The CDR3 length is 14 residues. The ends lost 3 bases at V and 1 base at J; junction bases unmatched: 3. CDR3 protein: CASSQRQGSYEQYV. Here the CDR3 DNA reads TGCGCCAGCAGTCAGAGACAGGGTTCCTACGAGCAGTACGTC.

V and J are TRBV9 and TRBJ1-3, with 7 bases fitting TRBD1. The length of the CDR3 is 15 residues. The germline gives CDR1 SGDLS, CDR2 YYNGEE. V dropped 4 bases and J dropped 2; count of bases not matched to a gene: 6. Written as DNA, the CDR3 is TGTGCCAGCAGCCCCGGACAGGACCCTGGAAACACCATATATTTT. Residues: CASSPGQDPGNTIYF. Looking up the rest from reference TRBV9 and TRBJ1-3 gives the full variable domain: DSGVTQTPKHLITATGQRVTLRCSPRSGDLSVYWYQQSLDQGLQFLIQYYNGEERAKGNILERFSAQQFPDLHSELNLSSLELGDSALYFCASSPGQDPGNTIYFGEGSWLTVV.

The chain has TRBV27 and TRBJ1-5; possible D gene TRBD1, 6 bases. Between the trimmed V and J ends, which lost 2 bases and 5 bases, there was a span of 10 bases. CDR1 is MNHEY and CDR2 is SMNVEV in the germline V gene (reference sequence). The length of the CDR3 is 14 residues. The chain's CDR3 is CASSLAGADQPQHF. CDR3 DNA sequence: TGTGCCAGCAGTTTAGCGGGGGCGGATCAGCCCCAGCATTTT.

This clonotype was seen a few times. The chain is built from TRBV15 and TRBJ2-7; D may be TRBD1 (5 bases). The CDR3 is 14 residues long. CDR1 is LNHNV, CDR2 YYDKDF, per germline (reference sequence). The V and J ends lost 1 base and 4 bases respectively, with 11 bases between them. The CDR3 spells CATSRGTTLYEQYV. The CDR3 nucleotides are TGTGCCACCAGCAGAGGGACAACGCTTTACGAGCAGTACGTC.

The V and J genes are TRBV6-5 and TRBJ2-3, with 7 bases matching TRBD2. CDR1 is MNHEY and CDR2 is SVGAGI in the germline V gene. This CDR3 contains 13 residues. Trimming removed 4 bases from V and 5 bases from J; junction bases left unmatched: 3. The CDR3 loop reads CASSSGGRDTQYF. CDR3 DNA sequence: TGTGCCAGCAGTTCCGGGGGGAGAGATACGCAGTATTTT.